The clone carrying this TCR beta chain was observed many times. Its matching antigen is unknown. The CDR3 covers 19 residues. Per germline, CDR1 MNHNY and CDR2 SVGAGI (reference sequence). V lost 2 bases and J lost 0, with 17 bases in between. These data belong to a study of blood T cells in healthy people across ages. General study points: Versus aged donors, long-lived donors had higher diversity and more naive CD4+ cells.

A second PCR of 7 to 11 cycles used a sample-barcoded 5' primer and a J-beta primer mix. TCRdb re-analysed the 5' RACE reads in MiXCR, keeping a single row per CDR3 protein. The sample includes 850,000 to 950,000 distinct CDR3 sequences, around 26% of them seen just once. Material for sequencing was blood. The chain couples TRBV6-6 to TRBJ2-6; D gene uncertain. This clonotype was sampled from a woman of 80 years or more in good health. As DNA, the CDR3 is TGTGCCAGCAGTTACGTAGGCACAGTCAAAGGCTCTGGGGCCAACGTCCTGACTTTC. Translation gives CASSYVGTVKGSGANVLTF.